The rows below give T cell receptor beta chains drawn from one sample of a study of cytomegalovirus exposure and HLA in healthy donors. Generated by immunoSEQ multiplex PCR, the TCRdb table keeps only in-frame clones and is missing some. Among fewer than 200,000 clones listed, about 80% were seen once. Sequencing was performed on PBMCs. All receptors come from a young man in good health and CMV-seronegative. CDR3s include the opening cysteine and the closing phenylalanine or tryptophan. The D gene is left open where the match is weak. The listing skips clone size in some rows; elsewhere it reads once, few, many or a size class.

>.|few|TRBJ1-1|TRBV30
TGTGCCGGCGGGAGGGGCCCTGAAGCTTTCTTT
CAGGRGPEAFF
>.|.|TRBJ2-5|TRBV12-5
TGTGCTAGTGGAATGGACTCCCCGTTGGAGACCCAGTACTTC
CASGMDSPLETQYF
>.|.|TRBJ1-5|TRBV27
TGTGCCACCTCATCGTTGGGGGGAGGGGGTCAGCCCCAGCATTTT
CATSSLGGGGQPQHF
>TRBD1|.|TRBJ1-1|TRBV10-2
TGCGCCAGCAGTGAGTCTAGGACAGGTGAAGCTTTCTTT
CASSESRTGEAFF
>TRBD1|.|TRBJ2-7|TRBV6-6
TGTGCCAGCAGTTACTCGGCGACAGGGTCATACGAGCAGTACTTC
CASSYSATGSYEQYF
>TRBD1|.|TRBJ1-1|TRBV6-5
TGTGCCAGCATCAGGGGACAGGGGATCACTGAAGCTTTCTTT
CASIRGQGITEAFF
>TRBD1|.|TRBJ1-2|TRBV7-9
TGTGCCAGCAGCGGAGACCCGGGACAGGGCATATCTTGGTATGGCTACACCTTC
CASSGDPGQGISWYGYTF
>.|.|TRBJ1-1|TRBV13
TGTGCCAGCAGCGCTGATTCAGGGGTGGACACTGAAGCTTTCTTT
CASSADSGVDTEAFF
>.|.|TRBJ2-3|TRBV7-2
TGTGCCAGCAGCACGGGAAATACGCAGTATTTT
CASSTGNTQYF
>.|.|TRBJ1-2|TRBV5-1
TGCGCCAGCAGCTTGGACAGGGAACAACTGAACTATGGCTACACCTTC
CASSLDREQLNYGYTF
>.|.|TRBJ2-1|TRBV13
TGTGCCAGCAAGGGGGGGTCCAATGGGCAGTTCTTC
CASKGGSNGQFF
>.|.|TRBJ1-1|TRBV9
TGTGCCAGCTCTATAGGTTCGGGGACTGAAGCTTTCTTT
CASSIGSGTEAFF
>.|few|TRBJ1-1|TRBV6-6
TGTGCCAGCAGTTACTCGGCAGGGTTCACTGAAGCTTTCTTT
CASSYSAGFTEAFF
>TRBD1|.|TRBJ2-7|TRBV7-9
TGTGCCAGCAGGCCTGACAGGGACTACGAGCAGTACTTC
CASRPDRDYEQYF
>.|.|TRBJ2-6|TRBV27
TGTGCCAGCAGTTGGGGCGCCTCTGGGGCCAACGTCCTGACTTTC
CASSWGASGANVLTF
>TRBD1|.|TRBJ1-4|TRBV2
TGTGCCAGCAAACCCGGGACAGGTTTGTTTGAAAAACTGTTTTTT
CASKPGTGLFEKLFF
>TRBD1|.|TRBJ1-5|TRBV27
TGTGCCAGCAGTCAGGACCCGCACAGGGGGCTAAATCAGCCCCAGCATTTT
CASSQDPHRGLNQPQHF
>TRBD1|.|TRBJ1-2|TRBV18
TGTGCCAGCTCACCAAGTTATACAGGGGGCTATGGCTACACCTTC
CASSPSYTGGYGYTF
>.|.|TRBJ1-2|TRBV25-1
TGTGCCAGCAGTGAATATCTGGGCAATGGCTACACCTTC
CASSEYLGNGYTF
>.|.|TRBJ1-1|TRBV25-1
TGTGCCAGCAGTGATCCTCGGGGGAACACTGAAGCTTTCTTT
CASSDPRGNTEAFF
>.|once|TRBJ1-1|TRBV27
TGTGCCAGCAGTTTGAGGCAGATGAACACTGAAGCTTTCTTT
CASSLRQMNTEAFF
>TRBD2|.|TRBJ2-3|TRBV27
TGTGCCAGCAGTCCGCTAGCGGGAGGGCCCACAGATACGCAGTATTTT
CASSPLAGGPTDTQYF
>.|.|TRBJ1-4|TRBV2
TGTGCCAGCAGTGCTGAGGGGGCAACTAATGAAAAACTGTTTTTT
CASSAEGATNEKLFF
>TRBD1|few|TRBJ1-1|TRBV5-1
TGCGCCAGCAGCTTGGCCGTTGGACAGGGAGAGGCTTTCTTT
CASSLAVGQGEAFF
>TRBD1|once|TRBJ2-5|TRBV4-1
TGCGCCAGCAGCCAAGTCCCTTCCACAGGGGGCCAAGAGACCCAGTACTTC
CASSQVPSTGGQETQYF
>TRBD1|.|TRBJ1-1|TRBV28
TGTGCCAGCAGTTTATTAGGACAGGTTACCCCCAGCATGGTGAACACTGAAGCTTTCTTT
CASSLLGQVTPSMVNTEAFF
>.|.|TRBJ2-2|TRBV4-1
TGCGCCAGCAGCCAAGTCAGGGGGAACACCGGGGAGCTGTTTTTT
CASSQVRGNTGELFF
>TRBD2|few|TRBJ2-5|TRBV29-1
TGCAGCGTTGAGGGCGGGGCGGGGGGGCTCAGGGCCCAGTACTTC
CSVEGGAGGLRAQYF
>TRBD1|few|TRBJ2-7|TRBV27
TGTGCCAGCAGTTCCTGGACAGGGGGCGACGAGCAGTACTTC
CASSSWTGGDEQYF
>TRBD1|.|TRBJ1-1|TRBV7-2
TGTGCCAGCAGCCGACCAGGGGGCACTGAAGCTTTCTTT
CASSRPGGTEAFF
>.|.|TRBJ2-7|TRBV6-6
TGTGCCAGCAGTAGAGGGAGATACGAGCAGTACTTC
CASSRGRYEQYF
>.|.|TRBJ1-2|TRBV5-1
TGCGCCAGCAGCATCGGGAGTCAGAGTGGCTACACCTTC
CASSIGSQSGYTF
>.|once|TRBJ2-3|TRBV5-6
TGTGCCAGCAGAGTCGTGACGGGAGCGCAGTATTTT
CASRVVTGAQYF
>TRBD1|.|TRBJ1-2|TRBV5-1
TGCGCCAGCAGCTCCGGACAGGGGAGGTATGGCTACACCTTC
CASSSGQGRYGYTF
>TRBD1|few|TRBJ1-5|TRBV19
TGTGCCAGTATGACAGACTTTACAACAGGGGCCCAGCATTTT
CASMTDFTTGAQHF
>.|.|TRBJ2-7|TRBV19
TGTGCCAGTAGCCGCGCCCTAGACCTCTACGAGCAGTACTTC
CASSRALDLYEQYF
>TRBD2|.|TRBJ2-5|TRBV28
TGTGCCAGCAGTTCCCGGACTAGCGGGGGGACTCAAGAGACCCAGTACTTC
CASSSRTSGGTQETQYF
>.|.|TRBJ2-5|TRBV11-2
TGTGCCAGCAGCTTAGAAAGGGGTCAAGAGACCCAGTACTTC
CASSLERGQETQYF
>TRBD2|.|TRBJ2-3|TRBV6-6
TGTGCCAGCACCAGGTTCGGGGGGGCTAGCACAGATACGCAGTATTTT
CASTRFGGASTDTQYF
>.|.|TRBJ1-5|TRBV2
TGTGCCAGCAGTGACCGCCGTCTCTCGGGCAATCAGCCCCAGCATTTT
CASSDRRLSGNQPQHF
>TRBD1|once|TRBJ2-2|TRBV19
TGTGCCAGTACGCGACAGGGGGGGATCGGGGAGCTGTTTTTT
CASTRQGGIGELFF
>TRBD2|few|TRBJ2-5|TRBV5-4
TGTGCCAGCAGCTTGAAGGTTGGGGGAGGGCCACAAGAGACCCAGTACTTC
CASSLKVGGGPQETQYF
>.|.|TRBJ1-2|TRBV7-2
TGTGCCAGCAGCGGGGGGTTGCGGCGCGGCTATGGCTACACCTTC
CASSGGLRRGYGYTF
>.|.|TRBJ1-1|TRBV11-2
TGTGCCAGCAGCTCTGACACTGAAGCTTTCTTT
CASSSDTEAFF
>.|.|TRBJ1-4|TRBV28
TGTGCCAGCAGTTTAGGACAGACTAATGAAAAACTGTTTTTT
CASSLGQTNEKLFF
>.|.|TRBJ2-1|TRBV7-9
TGTGCCAGCAGCCGGGTTAGCGGTACCTCCTACAATGAGCAGTTCTTC
CASSRVSGTSYNEQFF
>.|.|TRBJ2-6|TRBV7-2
TGTGCCAGCAGCCCTCGACAGGCCCGCTCTGGGGCCAACGTCCTGACTTTC
CASSPRQARSGANVLTF
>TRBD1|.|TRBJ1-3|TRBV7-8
TGTGCCAGCAGCTTAGCCCGCCCCGGGACAGTCTCTGGAAACACCATATATTTT
CASSLARPGTVSGNTIYF
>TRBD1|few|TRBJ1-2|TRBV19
TGTGCCAGTAGTACCGGGACAGGGTATAACTATGGCTACACCTTC
CASSTGTGYNYGYTF